Following are 16 T cell receptor beta chains from one sample sequenced in a study of human T cells and chemical hapten exposure. Sample time point: patch test 3, about 24 weeks after DPC sensitization. Treatment reported: therapeutic diphenylcyclopropenone sensitization with weekly scalp DPC. From the RACE reads, TCRdb called clonotypes with MiXCR, one entry per CDR3 protein. Altogether about 170,000 distinct CDR3 sequences are present, about a quarter being singletons, with the ten largest covering 2.1%. Here the sequenced sample was whole blood, taken in connection with sensitization to the hapten diphenylcyclopropenone (DPC). The source of these receptors is a woman between 18 and 29 years old with alopecia areata. Some clones in this sample may be carry-over from other donors' samples.

This chain joins TRBV27 and TRBJ2-5; D ambiguous. The V end was cut by 5 bases, the J end by 5 bases, with 15 bases between. Looked up from germline, CDR1 is MNHEY and CDR2 is SMNVEV (reference sequence). This CDR3 region has 14 residues. CDR3 residues: CASSHGRASETQYF. The CDR3 DNA is TGTGCCAGCAGTCATGGACGGGCTTCGGAGACCCAGTACTTC.

This sequence joins TRBV7-8 and TRBJ2-3; 9 nucleotides line up with TRBD2. V shed 7 bases, J shed 1 base, and the junction held 9 bases outside the gene matches. Germline V lookup: CDR1 SGHVS, CDR2 FQNEAQ. CDR3 length: 16 amino acids. CDR3 residues: CASNPPGLAGTDTQYF. DNA of the CDR3: TGTGCCAGCAACCCACCGGGACTAGCCGGCACAGATACGCAGTATTTT.

This sequence joins TRBV2 and TRBJ1-5; maybe TRBD1 (5 bases). V was shortened by 4 bases and J by 4 bases, with 14 bases between the two germline ends. Germline V gene lookup returns CDR1 SNHLY and CDR2 FYNNEI. This CDR3 contains 15 residues. CDR3 loop: CASSGQSLGNQPQHF. The CDR3 DNA follows: TGTGCCAGCAGTGGACAGTCTCTCGGGAATCAGCCCCAGCATTTT.

The chain carries TRBV4-3 and TRBJ1-5; a weak D match, TRBD1 (6 bases). The CDR3 sequence is 15 residues long. The germline V and J ends were trimmed by 0 bases and 4 bases, with 10 bases remaining between them. Germline CDR1 LGHNA, CDR2 YSLEER. Here the CDR3 DNA reads TGCGCCAGCAGCCAAGACAGGGGCCGGAATCAGCCCCAGCATTTT. Translating it yields CASSQDRGRNQPQHF.

This clonotype appeared a few times. The chain links TRBV7-2 to TRBJ2-2; D not resolved. The CDR3 is 14 residues long. Germline V gene sequence: CDR1 SGHTA, CDR2 FQGNSA. V lost 0 bases, J lost 6 bases, and 8 bases lay in between. CDR3 DNA sequence: TGTGCCAGCAGCTTAGCAAGACTCCCCGGGGAGCTGTTTTTT. It is translated as CASSLARLPGELFF.

The chain recombines TRBV29-1 with TRBJ2-5; a possible D gene is TRBD2 (5 bases). Germline CDR1 reads SQVTM; CDR2 reads ANQGSEA. The CDR3 sequence is 14 residues long. V gave up 6 bases and J gave up 7 bases, with 21 bases separating them. This CDR3 is CSVFLGEIPRTQYF. The DNA of the CDR3 is TGCAGCGTCTTCCTCGGGGAAATCCCCAGGACCCAGTACTTC. Drawing the rest from reference TRBV29-1 and TRBJ2-5, the complete variable domain is SAVISQKPSRDICQRGTSLTIQCQVDSQVTMMFWYRQQPGQSLTLIATANQGSEATYESGFVIDKFPISRPNLTFSTLTVSNMSPEDSSIYLCSVFLGEIPRTQYFGPGTRLLVL.

This clonotype showed up just a few times. The rearrangement links TRBV7-9 to TRBJ2-1; no clear D. Germline loops: CDR1 SEHNR, CDR2 FQNEAQ (reference sequence). V was shortened by 5 bases and J by 5 bases, with 10 bases between the two germline ends. The CDR3 covers 13 residues. The CDR3 spells CASSTKGDNEQFF. In DNA, the CDR3 is TGTGCCAGCAGCACTAAGGGCGACAATGAGCAGTTCTTC.

This clonotype appeared a single time. V usage is TRBV20-1 and J usage is TRBJ1-5; D gene uncertain. This CDR3 spans 14 amino acids. Deletions cut 6 bases from V and 2 bases from J, with 14 bases between. The V gene's germline CDR1 is DFQATT and CDR2 SNEGSKA (reference sequence). CDR3 DNA sequence: TGCAGTGCCAGGAGACGGACTGGCAATCAGCCCCAGCATTTT. It encodes CSARRRTGNQPQHF.

This clonotype was seen a few times. The V and J genes are TRBV9 and TRBJ1-1; tentative D call: TRBD1 (6 bases). The germline V gene has CDR1 SGDLS and CDR2 YYNGEE. The V end was cut by 1 base, the J end by 4 bases, with 14 bases between. The CDR3 sequence is 15 residues long. Here the CDR3 reads CASSVLTGRGTEAFF. For the CDR3, the DNA is TGTGCCAGCAGCGTATTGACAGGTAGAGGCACTGAAGCTTTCTTT.

This chain connects TRBV3-1 to TRBJ2-1; 11 bases line up with TRBD2. Germline-derived CDR1 and CDR2 are LGHDT and YNNKEL (reference sequence). V dropped 4 bases and J dropped 7; count of bases not matched to a gene: 6. This CDR3 comprises 15 residues. The CDR3 DNA is TGTGCCAGCAGCCGCGGGACTAGCGGCGCAAATGAGCAGTTCTTC. This sequence encodes CASSRGTSGANEQFF.

This clonotype showed up just a few times. This chain links TRBV4-3 with TRBJ1-2; tentatively, D is TRBD1 (6 bases). The V end lost 1 base, the J end lost 5 bases, and 14 bases lay between the germline ends. Germline-derived CDR1 and CDR2 are LGHNA and YSLEER. The CDR3 runs to 15 residues. The CDR3 here is CASSQAEGQSYGYTF. CDR3 coding DNA: TGCGCCAGCAGCCAAGCAGAAGGACAGAGTTATGGCTACACCTTC.

The J gene is TRBJ2-1, the V gene TRBV7-2; 8 nucleotides line up with TRBD2. The CDR3 has 13 residues. The germline V gene encodes CDR1 SGHTA and CDR2 FQGNSA. Trimming removed 5 bases from V and 7 bases from J; junction bases left unmatched: 4. As DNA, the CDR3 is TGTGCCAGCAGCCTATTAGCGGGAAATGAGCAGTTCTTC. Translation gives CASSLLAGNEQFF.

This rearrangement joins TRBV11-1 to TRBJ2-7, with D possibly called TRBD1 or TRBD2 (5 bases each). Trimming shortened V by 1 base and J by 0 bases, and 10 bases separated the two germline ends. In germline, CDR1 is SGHAT, CDR2 FQDESV (reference sequence). This CDR3 region has 15 residues. Here the CDR3 reads CASSLVRDRSYEQYF. CDR3 DNA sequence: TGTGCCAGCAGCTTAGTCCGGGACCGCTCCTACGAGCAGTACTTC.

This clonotype was detected ten times or more. The gene calls are TRBV29-1 and TRBJ2-1; TRBD1 is a possible D gene (6 bases). The CDR3 totals 12 residues. Germline lookup yields CDR1 SQVTM and CDR2 ANQGSEA. V dropped 6 bases and J dropped 8 bases, with 14 bases sitting between them. The CDR3 nucleotides read TGCAGCGTGGCTAGGACAGTTGATGAGCAGTTCTTC. Protein sequence: CSVARTVDEQFF.

J is TRBJ2-7 and V is TRBV20-1, with 11 bases identical to TRBD2. Germline CDR1 DFQATT, CDR2 SNEGSKA (reference sequence). Unmatched junction bases numbered 12, after V lost 5 bases and J lost 6 bases. This CDR3 is built from 15 residues. The CDR3: CSAFAPSGGQGEQYF. The CDR3 bases are TGCAGTGCTTTTGCACCTAGCGGGGGGCAGGGCGAGCAGTACTTC.

In this sample, this clonotype turned up once. The chain is built from TRBV7-2 and TRBJ2-4; 7 positions agree with TRBD2. From germline, CDR1 is SGHTA and CDR2 FQGNSA. The CDR3 length is 15 residues. The V and J ends lost 5 bases and 9 bases, in that order; junction bases with no gene match: 13. The CDR3 DNA reads as TGTGCCAGCAGCCTAACGGTTGGGGAGGGAAGCATTCAGTACTTC. Translation: CASSLTVGEGSIQYF.